The 10 T cell receptor beta chains listed next were all sequenced from one sample in a study of CD8+ T cells in alopecia areata. After isolation, RNA underwent reverse transcription to generate cDNA as the sequencing template. Only in-frame clones appear in the TCRdb table, and some are missing; sequencing was by immunoSEQ multiplex PCR. The sample contains 120,000 to 150,000 clones, more than 40% of which appear only once. Material: CD4+ T cells sorted from blood. The receptors were gathered from a human donor with alopecia areata.

The DNA for the CDR3 is TGTGCCAGCAGTGCGCCGGGACTAGGGACAGATACGCAGTATTTT. This encodes CASSAPGLGTDTQYF. This chain links TRBV25-1 with TRBJ2-3, with 8 nucleotides matching TRBD2. Germline CDR1 is MGHDK and CDR2 is SYGVNS. The CDR3 contains 15 residues. With 4 bases clipped from V and 3 bases from J, the junction kept 6 bases outside the gene matches.

The chain uses TRBV7-3 and TRBJ1-1; 7 bases are shared with TRBD1. With V trimmed by 5 bases and J by 1 base, 4 bases remained unmatched. This CDR3 has 14 residues. Germline V gene sequence: CDR1 SGHTA, CDR2 FQGTGA. Written as DNA, the CDR3 is TGTGCCAGCAGCCTCCGACAGGGGAACACTGAAGCTTTCTTT. This translates into CASSLRQGNTEAFF.

The V gene is TRBV18, the J gene TRBJ1-5, with D possibly matching TRBD1 (5 bases). Germline-derived CDR1 and CDR2 are KGHSH and LQKENI. The CDR3 is 15 residues long. Trimming stripped 2 bases from V and 5 bases from J, with 13 bases between. CDR3 sequence (DNA): TGTGCCAGCTCACCAAGGGGACCTTACGATCAGCCCCAGCATTTT. It specifies CASSPRGPYDQPQHF.

The sample holds a few counts of this clone. The genes are TRBV29-1 and TRBJ1-2; maybe TRBD1 (5 bases). Per the germline V gene, CDR1 is SQVTM and CDR2 is ANQGSEA. Trimming removed 1 base from V and 5 bases from J, with 20 bases in between. This CDR3 is 16 amino acids long. This CDR3 reads CSVEGEGRARRYGYTF. DNA of the CDR3: TGCAGCGTTGAAGGTGAGGGCAGGGCTAGACGGTATGGCTACACCTTC.

This chain joins TRBV29-1 and TRBJ2-1; D not resolved. Looked up from germline, CDR1 is SQVTM and CDR2 is ANQGSEA. V was cut by 4 bases and J by 10 bases, with 8 bases left in between. This CDR3 is built from 10 residues. CDR3 protein: CSVAPEEQFF. In DNA form, the CDR3 reads TGCAGCGTTGCACCGGAGGAGCAGTTCTTC.

J is TRBJ2-5 and V is TRBV5-1, with TRBD1 matching 7 bases. The CDR3 runs 13 residues. From germline, CDR1 is SGHRS and CDR2 YFSETQ. V shed 4 bases, J shed 5 bases, and the junction held 5 bases outside the gene matches. The CDR3 sequence: CASSARGQETQYF. As DNA, the CDR3 is TGCGCCAGCAGCGCCAGGGGACAGGAGACCCAGTACTTC.

This chain links TRBV5-1 with TRBJ2-3; D gene unclear. The CDR3 is 14 amino acids. Germline V gene sequence: CDR1 SGHRS, CDR2 YFSETQ. V lost 0 bases to trimming and J lost 6 bases, with 11 bases between them. The CDR3 DNA reads TGCGCCAGCAGCTTGGAGGGTTCGATTGATACGCAGTATTTT. Protein product: CASSLEGSIDTQYF.

There are a few counts of this clone. This chain uses TRBV29-1 with TRBJ2-5; 7 nucleotides agree with TRBD2. The CDR3 extends over 14 amino acids. Germline V CDR1 and CDR2: SQVTM, ANQGSEA. Trimming at V came to 5 bases and at J to 5 bases, leaving 11 bases not matched to a gene. CDR3 sequence: CSVCEGGPWETQYF. CDR3 DNA sequence: TGCAGCGTTTGTGAGGGAGGGCCTTGGGAGACCCAGTACTTC.

The chain recombines TRBV7-6 with TRBJ2-5; no clear D gene. There are 14 residues in the CDR3. Trimming took 0 bases from V and 9 from J, leaving 14 bases between them. Germline V CDR1 and CDR2: SGHVS, FNYEAQ. As DNA, the CDR3 is TGTGCCAGCAGCTTAGCGGGTGCGGATCGAGCCCAGTACTTC. Its protein is CASSLAGADRAQYF.

This chain links TRBV6-8 with TRBJ2-7, with 10 nucleotides matching TRBD1. Germline CDR1 is MNHGY and CDR2 is SAAAGT. V trimming: 3 bases; J trimming: 5 bases; junction bases outside the gene matches: 10. The CDR3 length is 16 residues. The CDR3 DNA reads as TGTGCCAGCAGTTATCGAACGGGACAGGGGTCCGACGAGCAGTACTTC. This codes for CASSYRTGQGSDEQYF.